This T cell receptor (beta chain) comes out of a study of T cells in Graves' hyperthyroidism and ophthalmopathy (dated by TCRdb to about 2019). Regarding the complete study: Peripheral blood samples were taken at the time of initial diagnosis, prior to any treatment. The study also compared thyroid tissue and blood T-cell repertoires from 5 to 7 Graves' hyperthyroidism patients. An independent validation cohort of some 18 hyperthyroidism patients and about 16 patients who later progressed to ophthalmopathy tested prospective prediction of ophthalmopathy. The approximately 100 discovery patients were randomly split 7:3 into training and test sets. A discovery cohort of around 100 patients, 43 with Graves' ophthalmopathy and under 60 with stable Graves' hyperthyroidism, was used to find distinguishing TCR V-J signatures. The paper describes TCR Vbeta CDR3 sequencing of 135 peripheral blood samples, made up of 43 ophthalmopathy patients, 70 to 75 hyperthyroidism patients and around 17 progressor patients. After blood sampling, hyperthyroidism patients were treated with methimazole at a starting dose of 30 mg daily, and ophthalmopathy patients were treated with high-dose intravenous methylprednisolone. Overall study results and their limits: No statistical method was used to fix the sample size in advance, and group allocation was not hidden from the investigators. Ophthalmopathy was separated from stable hyperthyroidism by a 13 V-J signature model, with 85% to 90% sensitivity and roughly 81% specificity obtained in cross-validation and 80%/75% obtained in testing. Blood samples also contained most of the expanded thyroid clonotypes (frequency above 0.001), which suggests that blood repertoires may reflect thyroid immune responses. During validation, the model predicted progression to ophthalmopathy a median of about 5.9 months ahead of onset, with around 71% sensitivity and roughly 75% specificity.

Stable Graves' hyperthyroidism was defined as no progression to ophthalmopathy during 18 months of follow-up. Hyperthyroidism patients were newly diagnosed, had a disease duration of under 2 months, and were aged 18 to 65 years. Patients with uncontrolled infections, other autoimmune diseases, pregnancy or lactation were excluded. Diagnoses were based on clinical symptoms, serum thyroxine and TRAb, thyroid ultrasound and orbital computed tomography. Ficoll-Paque density gradient centrifugation was used to isolate PBMCs from around 10 ml of fresh peripheral blood. Trizol reagent was used to extract total RNA, and RNA quality was then checked on an Agilent 2100 Bioanalyzer. Concerning this clonotype itself: This receptor's antigen is unknown. No qualities accompany the bases; no much larger clone lies one base away.

The TCR beta CDR3 regions were amplified from the RNA transcripts. The first round of RT-PCR for the TCR CDR3 was performed with the HTBI primer set and the Qiagen OneStep RT-PCR kit. The libraries were constructed in a second round of multiplex PCR and then size-selected and purified. Paired-end sequencing of the libraries was performed with 100 bp reads on an Illumina HiSeq2000. From the authors' description of their analysis: Raw data were processed with SOAPnuke, discarding reads with adapters, uncalled bases, mean Phred below 15, or no exact constant-primer or identifier match. COPE v1.2.5 was used to merge high-quality paired reads, and clonotypes were defined as unique nucleotide sequences. MiTCR v1.1 was used to align the clonotypes against IMGT TRBV, TRBD and TRBJ reference segments. Only V-J combinations with frequency above 0.0001, covering 99.2% of repertoires, were analysed. A TCS score was defined as the ratio between F50 (clonal expansion) and ExV (chaos), using BLOSUM62-based TCRdist between CDR3 peptides within each V-J. Welch's t-statistics and random forest reduced around 550 V-J features to about 12, which were used in a naive Bayes classifier (R e1071). TCRdb's own reprocessing of the public reads used fastp at Q25 and MiXCR and kept productive beta chains. Every distinct CDR3 protein forms one entry, paired with its most common genes and DNA. TCRdb, not the original authors, processed these V and J calls. In all, the sample holds fewer than 400,000 distinct CDR3 sequences, and 15% to 20% of those were seen once. Roughly 33% of the sample goes to the ten largest clones.

This receptor was obtained from a young man with Graves' hyperthyroidism. The specimen sequenced was blood.

DNA sequence: TGTGCCAGCAGTTACTCGGTGGGTCCCCAGCATTTT. Translated, this is CASSYSVGPQHF. The chain employs TRBV6-2 or TRBV6-3 and TRBJ1-5, with the identity of the D gene unclear. Looking up the germline V gene yields CDR1 MNHEY and CDR2 SVGEGT. The CDR3, cysteine through phenylalanine, is 12 amino acids long. Just CDR3 DNA is preserved here, 36 bases in frame from base 1. Deletion took 0 bases off V and 10 bases off J, with a span of 7 bases between the germline ends.